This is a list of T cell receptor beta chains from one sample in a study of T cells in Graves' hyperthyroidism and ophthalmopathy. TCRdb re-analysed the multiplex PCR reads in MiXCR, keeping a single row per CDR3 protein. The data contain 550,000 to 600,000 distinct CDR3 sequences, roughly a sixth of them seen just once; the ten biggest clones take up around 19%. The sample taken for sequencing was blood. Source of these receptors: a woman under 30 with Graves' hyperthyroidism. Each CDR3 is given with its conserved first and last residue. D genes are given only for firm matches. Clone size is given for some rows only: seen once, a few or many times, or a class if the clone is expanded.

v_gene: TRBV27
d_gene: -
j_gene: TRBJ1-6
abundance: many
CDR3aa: CASLGAGNLSLHF
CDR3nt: TGTGCCAGCCTTGGGGCAGGGAATTTGTCCCTCCACTTT

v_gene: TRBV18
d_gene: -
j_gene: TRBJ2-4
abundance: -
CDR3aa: CAHSRGSDDIQYF
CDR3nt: TGTGCCCACTCACGAGGGTCGGATGACATTCAGTACTTC

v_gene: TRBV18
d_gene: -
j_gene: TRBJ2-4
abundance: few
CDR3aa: CASSPRQGGNIQYF
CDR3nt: TGTGCCAGCTCACCCCGGCAGGGCGGGAACATTCAGTACTTC

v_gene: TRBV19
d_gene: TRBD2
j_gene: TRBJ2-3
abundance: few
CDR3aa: CASRALAGADTQYF
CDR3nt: TGTGCCAGTAGGGCTCTGGCGGGGGCAGATACGCAGTATTTT

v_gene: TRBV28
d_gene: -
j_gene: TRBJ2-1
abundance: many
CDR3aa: CASSLLKKRTRHNEQFF
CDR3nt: TGTGCCAGCAGTTTACTCAAAAAGAGGACCCGCCACAATGAGCAGTTCTTC

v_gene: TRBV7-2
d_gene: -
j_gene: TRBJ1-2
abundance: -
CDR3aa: CASSFRGGVWSGYTF
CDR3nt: TGTGCCAGCAGCTTCCGAGGGGGGGTATGGTCTGGCTACACCTTC

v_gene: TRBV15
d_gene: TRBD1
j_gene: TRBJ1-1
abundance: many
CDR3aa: CATSRQGAGEAFF
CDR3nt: TGTGCCACCAGCAGACAGGGGGCTGGTGAAGCTTTCTTT

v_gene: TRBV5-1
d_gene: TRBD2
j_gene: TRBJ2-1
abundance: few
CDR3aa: CASSLTSGSINEQFF
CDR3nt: TGCGCCAGCAGCTTGACTAGCGGGAGTATCAATGAGCAGTTCTTC

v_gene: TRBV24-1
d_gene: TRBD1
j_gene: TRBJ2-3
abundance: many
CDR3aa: CATSDRGTGGTDTQYF
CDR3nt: TGTGCCACCAGTGACCGAGGGACAGGGGGCACAGATACGCAGTATTTT

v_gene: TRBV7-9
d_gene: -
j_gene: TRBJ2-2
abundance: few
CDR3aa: CASSNGGRDGSGELFF
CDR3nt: TGTGCCAGCAGCAATGGGGGCCGAGACGGGTCCGGGGAGCTGTTTTTT

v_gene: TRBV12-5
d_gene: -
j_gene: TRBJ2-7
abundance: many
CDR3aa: CASGLYRNYEQYF
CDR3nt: TGTGCTAGTGGTTTGTATAGGAACTACGAGCAGTACTTC

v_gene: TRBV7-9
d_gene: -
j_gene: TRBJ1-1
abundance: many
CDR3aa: CASSFMQTEAFF
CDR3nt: TGTGCCAGCAGCTTTATGCAGACTGAAGCTTTCTTT

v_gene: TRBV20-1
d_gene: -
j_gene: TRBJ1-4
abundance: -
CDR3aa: CSARETGGGEKLFF
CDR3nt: TGCAGTGCTAGAGAAACGGGGGGAGGTGAAAAACTGTTTTTT

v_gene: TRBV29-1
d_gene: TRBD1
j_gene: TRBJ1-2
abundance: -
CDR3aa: CSVDDRGRNGYTF
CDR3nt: TGCAGCGTTGACGACAGGGGGAGAAATGGCTACACCTTC

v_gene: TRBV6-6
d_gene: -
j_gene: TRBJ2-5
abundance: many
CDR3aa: CASSYSRQYQETQYF
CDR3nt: TGTGCCAGCAGTTACTCGAGGCAGTACCAAGAGACCCAGTACTTC

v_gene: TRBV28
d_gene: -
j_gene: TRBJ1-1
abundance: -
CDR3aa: CASSEALLGRVGVNTEAFF
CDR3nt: TGTGCCAGCAGTGAAGCGCTTCTGGGCAGGGTGGGGGTGAACACTGAAGCTTTCTTT

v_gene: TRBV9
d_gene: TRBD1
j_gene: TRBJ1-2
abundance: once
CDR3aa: CASSDPPRDRADGYTF
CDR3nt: TGTGCCAGCTCCGATCCTCCAAGAGACAGGGCGGATGGCTACACCTTC

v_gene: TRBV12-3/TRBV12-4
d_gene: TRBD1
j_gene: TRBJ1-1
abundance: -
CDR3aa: CASSFNRGGPYTEAFF
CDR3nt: TGTGCCAGCAGTTTTAACAGGGGGGGGCCGTACACTGAAGCTTTCTTT

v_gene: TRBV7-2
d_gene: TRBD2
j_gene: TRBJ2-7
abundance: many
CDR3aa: CASSSKRGGEVEQYF
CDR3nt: TGTGCCAGCAGCTCCAAGCGGGGGGGAGAGGTCGAGCAGTACTTC

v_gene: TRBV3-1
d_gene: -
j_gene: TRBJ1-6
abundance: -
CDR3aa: CASSQVRSSYNSPLHF
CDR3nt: TGTGCCAGCAGCCAAGTGAGGAGCTCCTATAATTCACCCCTCCACTTT

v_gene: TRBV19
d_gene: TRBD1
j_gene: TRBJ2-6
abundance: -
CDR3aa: CASSITTGIGSGANVLTF
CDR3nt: TGTGCCAGTAGTATAACGACAGGGATAGGCTCTGGGGCCAACGTCCTGACTTTC

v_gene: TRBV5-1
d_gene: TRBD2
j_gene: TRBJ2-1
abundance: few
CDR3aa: CASSLVLAGEGNEQFF
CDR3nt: TGCGCCAGCAGCTTGGTTCTAGCGGGAGAAGGGAATGAGCAGTTCTTC

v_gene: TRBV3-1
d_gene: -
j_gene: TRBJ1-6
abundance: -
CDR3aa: CASSQEAGYNSPLHF
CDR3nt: TGTGCCAGCAGCCAAGAGGCGGGTTATAATTCACCCCTCCACTTT

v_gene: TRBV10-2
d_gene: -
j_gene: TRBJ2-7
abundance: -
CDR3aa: CASSGGRGVTQYEQYF
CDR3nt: TGCGCCAGCAGTGGGGGCAGGGGGGTCACCCAGTACGAGCAGTACTTC

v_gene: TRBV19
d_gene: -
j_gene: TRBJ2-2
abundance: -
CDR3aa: CASRRGKELFF
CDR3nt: TGTGCCAGTCGGAGGGGGAAGGAGCTGTTTTTT

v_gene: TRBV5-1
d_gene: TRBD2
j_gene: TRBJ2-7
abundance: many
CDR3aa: CASSLTALAGPLEQYF
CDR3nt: TGCGCCAGCAGCTTGACAGCCCTAGCGGGACCCCTCGAGCAGTACTTC

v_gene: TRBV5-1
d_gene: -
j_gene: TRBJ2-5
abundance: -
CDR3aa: CASSSEGRLGYF
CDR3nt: TGCGCCAGCAGCTCGGAAGGACGGCTCGGGTACTTC

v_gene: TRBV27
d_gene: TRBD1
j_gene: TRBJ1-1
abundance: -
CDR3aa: CASRRTGDVGTEAFF
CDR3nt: TGTGCCAGCAGACGGACAGGGGACGTCGGCACTGAAGCTTTCTTT

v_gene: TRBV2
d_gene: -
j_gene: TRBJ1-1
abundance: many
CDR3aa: CASTGGALAEAFF
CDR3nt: TGTGCCAGCACCGGAGGGGCGTTGGCTGAAGCTTTCTTT

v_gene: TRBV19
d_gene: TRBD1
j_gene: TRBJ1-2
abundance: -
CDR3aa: CASSIVTGEANYGYTF
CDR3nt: TGTGCCAGTAGTATAGTTACAGGGGAGGCCAACTATGGCTACACCTTC

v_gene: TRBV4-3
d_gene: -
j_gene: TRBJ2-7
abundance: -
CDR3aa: CASSQDKAGTSEQYF
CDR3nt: TGCGCCAGCAGCCAAGATAAGGCCGGAACCTCCGAGCAGTACTTC

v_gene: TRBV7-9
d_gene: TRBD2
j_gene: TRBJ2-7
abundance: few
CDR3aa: CASSSPTSGDSYEQYF
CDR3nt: TGTGCCAGCAGTTCCCCAACTAGCGGTGATTCTTACGAGCAGTACTTC

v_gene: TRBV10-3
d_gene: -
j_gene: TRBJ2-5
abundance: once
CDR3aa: CASSFSPLVGETQYF
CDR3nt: TGTGCCAGCAGTTTTTCCCCCCTGGTGGGAGAGACCCAGTACTTC

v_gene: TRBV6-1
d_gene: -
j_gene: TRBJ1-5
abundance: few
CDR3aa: CASRLTPNGNQPQHF
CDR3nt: TGTGCCAGCAGGCTAACTCCCAATGGCAATCAGCCCCAGCATTTT

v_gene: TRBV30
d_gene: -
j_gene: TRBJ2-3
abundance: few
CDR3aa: CAWSGGVGDTQYF
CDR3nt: TGTGCCTGGAGCGGGGGTGTGGGTGATACGCAGTATTTT

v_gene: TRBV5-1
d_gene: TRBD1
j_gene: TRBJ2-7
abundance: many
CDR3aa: CASSRTTGTYEQYF
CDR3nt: TGCGCCAGCAGCCGAACGACAGGGACCTACGAGCAGTACTTC

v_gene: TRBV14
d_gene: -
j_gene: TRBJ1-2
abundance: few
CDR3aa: CASSQDLRKGYTF
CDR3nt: TGTGCCAGCAGCCAAGATCTCCGGAAGGGCTACACCTTC

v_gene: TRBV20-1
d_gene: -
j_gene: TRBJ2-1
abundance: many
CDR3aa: CSARVATQDEQFF
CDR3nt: TGCAGTGCTAGAGTCGCCACACAGGATGAGCAGTTCTTC

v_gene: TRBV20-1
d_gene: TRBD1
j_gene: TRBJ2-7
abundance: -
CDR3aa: CTKAGQGTTDDYEQYF
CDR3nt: TGCACTAAGGCGGGACAGGGGACAACGGACGACTACGAGCAGTACTTC

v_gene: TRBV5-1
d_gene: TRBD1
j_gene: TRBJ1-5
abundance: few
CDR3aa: CASSAGQGGINQPQHF
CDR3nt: TGCGCCAGCAGCGCCGGACAGGGAGGGATTAATCAGCCCCAGCATTTT